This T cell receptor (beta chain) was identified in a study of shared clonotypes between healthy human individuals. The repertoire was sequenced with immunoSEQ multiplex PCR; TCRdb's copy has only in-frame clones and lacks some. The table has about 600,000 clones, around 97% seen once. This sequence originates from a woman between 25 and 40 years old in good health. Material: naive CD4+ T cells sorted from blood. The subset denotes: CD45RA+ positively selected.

The CDR3, as DNA: TGTGCCAGCAGTCCAACCGGACAGGGGGCTTTCACCTTC. Its protein is CASSPTGQGAFTF. This sequence joins TRBV27 and TRBJ1-2; 11 bases agree with TRBD1. CDR1 and CDR2 (germline): MNHEY, SMNVEV (reference sequence). The V segment lost 5 bases and the J segment 13 bases; nucleotides outside the gene matches: 9. This CDR3 is built from 13 residues.